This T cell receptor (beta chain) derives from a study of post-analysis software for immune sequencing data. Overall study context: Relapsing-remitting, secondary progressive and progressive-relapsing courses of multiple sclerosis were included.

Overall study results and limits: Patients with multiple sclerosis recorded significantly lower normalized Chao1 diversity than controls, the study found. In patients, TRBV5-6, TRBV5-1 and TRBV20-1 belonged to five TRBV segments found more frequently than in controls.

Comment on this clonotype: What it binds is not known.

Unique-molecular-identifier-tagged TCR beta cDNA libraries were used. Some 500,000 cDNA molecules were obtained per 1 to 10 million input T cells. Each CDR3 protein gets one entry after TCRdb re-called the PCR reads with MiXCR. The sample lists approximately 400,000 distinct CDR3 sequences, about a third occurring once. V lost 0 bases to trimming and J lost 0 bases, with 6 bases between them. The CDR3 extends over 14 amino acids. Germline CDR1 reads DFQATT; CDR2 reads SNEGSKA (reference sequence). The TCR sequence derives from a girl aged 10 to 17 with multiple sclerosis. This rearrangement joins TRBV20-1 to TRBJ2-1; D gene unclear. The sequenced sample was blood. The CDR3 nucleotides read TGCAGTGCTAGAGAGAGTCGCTCCTACAATGAGCAGTTCTTC. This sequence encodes CSARESRSYNEQFF.